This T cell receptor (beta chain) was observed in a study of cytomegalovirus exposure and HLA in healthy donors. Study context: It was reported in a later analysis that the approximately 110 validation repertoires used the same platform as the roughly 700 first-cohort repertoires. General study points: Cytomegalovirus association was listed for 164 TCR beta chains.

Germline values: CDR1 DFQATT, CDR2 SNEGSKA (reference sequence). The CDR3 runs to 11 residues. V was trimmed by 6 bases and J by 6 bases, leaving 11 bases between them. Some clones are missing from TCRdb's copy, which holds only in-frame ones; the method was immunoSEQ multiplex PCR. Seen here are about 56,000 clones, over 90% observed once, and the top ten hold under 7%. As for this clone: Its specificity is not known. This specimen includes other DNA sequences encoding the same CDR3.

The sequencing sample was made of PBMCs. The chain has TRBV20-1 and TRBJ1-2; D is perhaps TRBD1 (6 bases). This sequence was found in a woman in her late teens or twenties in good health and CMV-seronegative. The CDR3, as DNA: TGCAGTGCCCGGCAGGGGAATGGCTACACCTTC. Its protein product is CSARQGNGYTF.